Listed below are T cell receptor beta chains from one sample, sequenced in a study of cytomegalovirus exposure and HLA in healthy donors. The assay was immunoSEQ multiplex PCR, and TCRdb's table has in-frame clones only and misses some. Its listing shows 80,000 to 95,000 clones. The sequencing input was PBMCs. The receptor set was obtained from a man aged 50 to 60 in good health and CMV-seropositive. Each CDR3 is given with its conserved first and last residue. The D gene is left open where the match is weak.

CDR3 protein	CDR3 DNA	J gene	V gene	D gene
CASSESWTAKAFF	TGTGCCAGCAGTGAATCTTGGACAGCTAAAGCTTTCTTT	TRBJ1-1	TRBV25-1	NA
CASSLRSGLAGISSYNEQFF	TGCGCCAGCAGCCTCAGATCGGGACTAGCGGGAATTAGCTCCTACAATGAGCAGTTCTTC	TRBJ2-1	TRBV4-1	TRBD2
CAISPRAAGGTYEQYF	TGTGCCATCAGTCCTCGGGCGGCGGGAGGGACCTACGAGCAGTACTTC	TRBJ2-7	TRBV10-3	TRBD2
CASSLIGGSTDTQYF	TGTGCCAGCAGCTTAATCGGGGGGTCCACAGATACGCAGTATTTT	TRBJ2-3	TRBV7-3	TRBD2
CASSSGTSFYEQYF	TGTGCCAGCAGTTCCGGGACTAGCTTCTACGAGCAGTACTTC	TRBJ2-7	TRBV27	TRBD2
CASSLTRDNQPQHF	TGTGCCAGCAGCTTAACGAGGGACAATCAGCCCCAGCATTTT	TRBJ1-5	TRBV7-2	NA
CASSPQGKVSEQYF	TGTGCCAGCAGCCCTCAGGGAAAGGTAAGCGAGCAGTACTTC	TRBJ2-7	TRBV13	NA
CASSEQGKGTQYF	TGTGCCAGCAGTGAACAGGGGAAAGGTACGCAGTATTTT	TRBJ2-3	TRBV6-1	NA
CASSAVEDTQYF	TGTGCCAGCAGCGCGGTGGAAGATACGCAGTATTTT	TRBJ2-3	TRBV7-6	NA
CASTHYPLSGRLTYEQYF	TGTGCCAGCACCCATTATCCCCTTAGCGGGAGGCTAACCTACGAGCAGTACTTC	TRBJ2-7	TRBV7-2	TRBD2
CASSQEVAGPYEQYF	TGTGCCAGCAGCCAAGAAGTAGCGGGACCCTACGAGCAGTACTTC	TRBJ2-7	TRBV14	TRBD2
CASSPPFRPSYNEQFF	TGTGCCAGCTCACCACCGTTCAGGCCCTCCTACAATGAGCAGTTCTTC	TRBJ2-1	TRBV18	NA
CAWTRLGGGSNQPQHF	TGTGCCTGGACCCGTTTGGGGGGGGGCAGCAATCAGCCCCAGCATTTT	TRBJ1-5	TRBV30	NA
CASSQDGTASNQPQHF	TGTGCCAGCAGCCAAGATGGCACAGCAAGCAATCAGCCCCAGCATTTT	TRBJ1-5	TRBV4-2	NA
CAWSMGGGTEAFF	TGTGCCTGGAGTATGGGGGGGGGCACTGAAGCTTTCTTT	TRBJ1-1	TRBV30	NA
CASSPGGGVDNEQFF	TGTGCCAGCAGCCCAGGTGGCGGGGTCGACAATGAGCAGTTCTTC	TRBJ2-1	TRBV9	NA
CASKPDSYTGELFF	TGTGCCAGCAAGCCGGACAGCTACACCGGGGAGCTGTTTTTT	TRBJ2-2	TRBV2	NA
CASSATVSSYNEQFF	TGTGCCAGCAGCGCGACAGTGAGCTCCTACAATGAGCAGTTCTTC	TRBJ2-1	TRBV13	NA
CAWRDTNTEAFF	TGTGCCTGGAGGGACACCAACACTGAAGCTTTCTTT	TRBJ1-1	TRBV30	NA
CASSKAIQASSYNEQFF	TGTGCCAGCAGTAAAGCAATCCAGGCAAGCTCCTACAATGAGCAGTTCTTC	TRBJ2-1	TRBV7-9	NA
CASSPTRRLLDNEQFF	TGTGCCAGCAGCCCCACAAGGCGGCTACTCGACAATGAGCAGTTCTTC	TRBJ2-1	TRBV2	NA
CASSPSRSAAYSNQPQHF	TGTGCCAGCTCACCAAGTCGAAGCGCGGCTTATAGCAATCAGCCCCAGCATTTT	TRBJ1-5	TRBV18	NA
CASREPARDRGPGGYTF	TGTGCCAGCAGAGAACCTGCGCGGGACAGGGGGCCTGGGGGCTACACCTTC	TRBJ1-2	TRBV7-2	TRBD1
CASGGLAPNNEQFF	TGTGCCAGCGGGGGACTAGCGCCAAACAATGAGCAGTTCTTC	TRBJ2-1	TRBV7-9	TRBD2